This TCR beta chain emerged from a study of blood T cell repertoires in COVID-19. Study at large: Both acute and convalescent COVID-19 samples were obtained from the United States, Italy and Spain. T cells, B-cell-depleted T cells, or PBMCs supplied cDNA or gDNA.

In the study's own analysis: Amplification from reference gene primers served as the basis for estimated nucleated cell counts. Clones were sequenced by immunoSEQ multiplex PCR, and TCRdb holds only the in-frame ones, with some missing. V, J and clone size are taken as reported in that table, and D and trimming were inferred from the DNA itself. This sample has 20,000 to 25,000 clones, with around 90% found just once. This sequence was found in a human donor in a cohort sampled during active COVID-19. Sequenced sample: peripheral blood.

This chain's CDR3 is CASSLGWSSSGNTIYF. The CDR3 coding sequence is TGTGCCAGCAGCTTGGGGTGGTCTAGCTCTGGAAACACCATATATTTT. The genes are TRBV5-6 and TRBJ1-3; D not resolved. The ends were cut back, 0 bases at V and 0 bases at J, with 10 bases in the middle. Per the germline V gene, CDR1 is SGHDT and CDR2 is YYEEEE. The CDR3 sequence is 16 residues long.